The 14 T cell receptor beta chains given below trace back to one sample, sequenced in a study of vaccination and CD4 T cells after COVID-19. An Oncomine TCR Beta short-read assay was used to sequence the DNA from cultured CD4+ T cells. TCRdb reanalysed the PCR reads using MiXCR and keeps one entry per CDR3 protein. Seen here are more than 15,000 distinct CDR3 sequences, roughly 52% observed once, and the top ten hold roughly 20%. As for treatment: 10-day PBMC culture with coronavirus spike peptide pools or control peptides (ViraFEST assay). These receptors have no identified antigens. Specimen: CD4+ T cells from blood, cultured in vitro, collected before SARS-CoV-2 vaccination. The receptors here all came from a human donor who had recovered from COVID-19.

The gene calls are TRBV20-1 and TRBJ2-3, with 7 bases that match TRBD1. Trimming took 5 bases from V and 4 from J; bases not matched to a gene: 6. CDR1 DFQATT and CDR2 SNEGSKA come from the germline V gene (reference sequence). The length of the CDR3 is 13 residues. This CDR3 is CSARQGTADTQYF. CDR3 DNA: TGCAGTGCTCGACAGGGAACGGCAGATACGCAGTATTTT.

The CDR3 region has the DNA TGCGCCAGCAGCCAACCATACCGACAGGAGGCTTTCTTT. Translation gives CASSQPYRQEAFF. The V gene is TRBV4-1, the J gene TRBJ1-1; possibly TRBD1 for D (6 bases). CDR1 MGHRA and CDR2 YSYEKL come from the germline V gene. The CDR3 contains 13 residues. The V and J ends lost 2 bases and 11 bases respectively, with 15 bases between them.

This clonotype was observed a few times. The chain uses TRBV20-1 and TRBJ1-1; D might be TRBD1 (6 bases). The CDR3 covers 12 residues. CDR1 is DFQATT, CDR2 SNEGSKA, per germline (reference sequence). V lost 6 bases and J 1 base, leaving 9 bases between the germline ends. The CDR3 spells CSAQTGNTEAFF. Here the CDR3 DNA reads TGCAGTGCCCAGACAGGGAACACTGAAGCTTTCTTT.

V is TRBV28 and J is TRBJ2-1, with 9 bases matching TRBD2. The V gene end was trimmed by 5 bases and the J gene end by 9 bases; junction bases not matched to a gene: 11. From germline, CDR1 is MDHEN and CDR2 SYDVKM. This CDR3 comprises 15 residues. CDR3 sequence: CASSQGGGRASEQFF. DNA for the CDR3: TGTGCCAGCAGTCAGGGGGGCGGGAGGGCGAGTGAGCAGTTCTTC.

The sample holds one count of this clonotype. This chain links TRBV11-2 with TRBJ2-5; 13 positions agree with TRBD2. The CDR3 totals 16 residues. The germline CDR1 and CDR2 sequences are SGHAT and FQNNGV. Losses at the gene ends were 5 bases for V and 3 bases for J; bases not matched to a gene: 6. The CDR3 coding sequence is TGTGCCAGCAGCCTGGGACTAGCGGGGACAAAAGAGACCCAGTACTTC. This gives the protein CASSLGLAGTKETQYF.

This clonotype was seen more than once but under ten times. The V call is TRBV2, the J call TRBJ2-1; 7 bases map to TRBD1. V shed 3 bases, J shed 11 bases, and the junction held 4 bases outside the gene matches. The CDR3 consists of 12 residues. CDR1 SNHLY and CDR2 FYNNEI come from the germline V gene. CDR3: CASSDEGAQQFF. The CDR3 coding sequence is TGTGCCAGCAGTGATGAGGGGGCCCAGCAGTTCTTC.

The sample holds a few counts of this clonotype. This sequence joins TRBV6-1 and TRBJ1-1, with 9 bases that match TRBD1. CDR3 length: 16 amino acids. Trimming at V came to 6 bases and at J to 6 bases, leaving 14 bases not matched to a gene. Germline lookup yields CDR1 MNHNS and CDR2 SASEGT. CDR3 nucleotide sequence: TGTGCCAGCAGGACAGACAGGGGGAGGTCATACGCTGAAGCTTTCTTT. Amino acid sequence: CASRTDRGRSYAEAFF.

This sequence joins TRBV7-8 and TRBJ2-5; D call uncertain. CDR3 length: 16 amino acids. Trimming cost V 1 base and J 1 base, with 13 bases left between them. Germline values: CDR1 SGHVS, CDR2 FQNEAQ. For the CDR3, the DNA is TGTGCCAGCAGCTTAGGCGGCGGCGCACGCCAAGAGACCCAGTACTTC. Protein sequence: CASSLGGGARQETQYF.

This clonotype was counted a few times. The genes are TRBV15 and TRBJ2-3; D may correspond to TRBD1 or TRBD2 (6 bases each). The CDR3 spans 16 residues. CDR1 is LNHNV and CDR2 is YYDKDF in the germline V gene (reference sequence). Trimming stripped 1 base from V and 5 bases from J, with 16 bases between. For the CDR3, the DNA is TGTGCCACCAGCAGAGCTATCGGGGGCCTCTTAGATACGCAGTATTTT. Translating gives CATSRAIGGLLDTQYF.

This clonotype has a handful of counts. This chain links TRBV21-1 with TRBJ2-6; no check of the table's D call, TRBD2, against the DNA was made. TRBV21-1 is flagged as a pseudogene. CDR3 length: 17 residues. For the CDR3, the DNA is TGTGCCAGCAGCAAAGCGGGGAGTAACCTCGGGGCCAACGTCCTGACTTTC. The encoded protein is CASSKAGSNLGANVLTF.

This rearrangement joins TRBV10-1 to TRBJ2-1, with TRBD2 as a possible D gene (5 bases). This CDR3 is 13 amino acids long. The germline CDR1 and CDR2 sequences are WNHNN and SYGVQD (reference sequence). V lost 2 bases, J lost 5 bases, and 7 bases lay in between. The CDR3 DNA reads as TGCGCCAGCAGTGAGGGACTTAACAATGAGCAGTTCTTC. Amino acids: CASSEGLNNEQFF.

The genes are TRBV25-1 and TRBJ2-7; a possible D gene is TRBD1 (6 bases). The CDR3 contains 14 residues. The germline V and J ends were trimmed by 5 bases and 5 bases, with 16 bases remaining between them. The germline V gene encodes CDR1 MGHDK and CDR2 SYGVNS. In nucleotides, the CDR3 is TGTGCCAGCAGTCCCGCCGGGACACGTCACGAGCAGTACTTC. This gives the protein CASSPAGTRHEQYF.

The chain employs TRBV20-1 and TRBJ2-7; 9 bases agree with TRBD1. The CDR3 consists of 13 residues. V lost 8 bases and J lost 7; bases outside the gene matches: 12. The germline CDR1 and CDR2 sequences are DFQATT and SNEGSKA (reference sequence). CDR3 in amino acids: CSQTGTGTGEQYF. CDR3 nucleotide sequence: TGCAGTCAAACCGGGACAGGGACTGGAGAGCAGTACTTC.

This chain joins TRBV7-2 and TRBJ2-1; 7 bases map to TRBD2. After removal of 8 bases from V and 0 bases from J, the junction contained 4 bases not matched to a gene. This CDR3 has 14 residues. Germline V gene sequence: CDR1 SGHTA, CDR2 FQGNSA. CDR3 protein: CASGGRSSYNEQFF. The CDR3 region has the DNA TGTGCCAGCGGCGGGAGAAGCTCCTACAATGAGCAGTTCTTC.